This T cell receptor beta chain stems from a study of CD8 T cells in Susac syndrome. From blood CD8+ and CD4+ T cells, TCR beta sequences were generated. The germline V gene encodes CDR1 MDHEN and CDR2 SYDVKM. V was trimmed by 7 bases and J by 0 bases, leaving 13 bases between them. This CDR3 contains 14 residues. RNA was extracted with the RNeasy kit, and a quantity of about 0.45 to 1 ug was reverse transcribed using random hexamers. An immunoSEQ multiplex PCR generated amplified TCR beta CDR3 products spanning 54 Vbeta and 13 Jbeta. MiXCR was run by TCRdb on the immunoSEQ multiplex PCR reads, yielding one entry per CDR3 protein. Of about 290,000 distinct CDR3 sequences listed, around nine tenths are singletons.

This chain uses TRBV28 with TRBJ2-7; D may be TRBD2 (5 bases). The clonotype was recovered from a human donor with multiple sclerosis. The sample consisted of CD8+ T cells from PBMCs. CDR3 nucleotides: TGTGCCAGCATCGGACTGACTACCTCCTACGAGCAGTACTTC. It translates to CASIGLTTSYEQYF. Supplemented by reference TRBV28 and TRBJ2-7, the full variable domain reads DVKVTQSSRYLVKRTGEKVFLECVQDMDHENMFWYRQDPGLGLRLIYFSYDVKMKEKGDIPEGYSVSREKKERFSLILESASTNQTSMYLCASIGLTTSYEQYFGPGTRLTVT.